This T cell receptor beta chain was sequenced during a study of blood T cell repertoires in COVID-19 (dated by TCRdb to 2020 to 2022). In terms of the full investigation: Samples from collaborators originated in the United States, Italy and Spain and spanned both the acute and convalescent phases of COVID-19. The prospective study material was composed of cDNA or gDNA derived from T cells, B-cell-depleted T cells, or PBMCs. The dataset comprised deeply sampled blood TCRbeta repertoires from subjects exposed to, actively infected with, or recovered from COVID-19. The repertoires were made available in a free public database intended to serve as a resource for research on the immune response to SARS-CoV-2. The samples were drawn from the first 160 participants of the ongoing ImmuneRACE study and from under 1,500 subjects provided by 6 global collaborators. A de-identified subject ID, COVID-19 status, age in years and sex were almost always included in the sample metadata. Where HLA class I and class II types were available, the types were taken from metadata supplied by the sample provider, not from assay-based typing. General conclusions and limits of the study: The quantity of clinical and demographic metadata differed by source and by participant and was supplied without curation.

The immunoSEQ Assay, a bias-controlled multiplex PCR, was used to amplify TCRbeta CDR3 regions from genomic DNA. For the original study's pipeline: Nucleated cell counts per sample were estimated from amplification of reference gene primers within the assay. Sequence reads were collapsed and filtered to measure the absolute abundance of every unique TCRbeta CDR3 rearrangement. Productive Simpson clonality was computed per sample as the square root of Simpson's diversity index over productive rearrangements. Sourced from immuneACCESS, this table was stored by TCRdb with only in-frame sequences that have V and J called. A share of the clones is absent; for the studies checked, an unresolved V gene accounts for under half, and the remainder has no known explanation. V, J and clone size are taken as reported in that table, and D and trimming were inferred from the DNA itself. The sample profile shows under 25,000 clones; about 87% of them were found once. Of the sample, about 3% falls within the top ten clones.

A remark on this clone: The target of this receptor is not known. No per-base quality is available; no much larger clone lies one base away.

The collaborating institutions used their own protocols to collect whole blood in K2EDTA tubes. For TCRbeta analysis, collaborator samples were shipped as frozen whole blood, as isolated PBMCs, or as DNA extracted from either sample type. The CDR3, from cysteine to phenylalanine, totals 18 residues. Only the CDR3 portion is preserved as DNA: 54 bases, with reading frame beginning at the first base. V ends up 3 bases short and J 0 bases short, with an unmatched junction base count of 5. The germline V gene (reference sequence) sets CDR1 to SGHNT and CDR2 to YYREEE. This TCR derives from a human donor in a cohort sampled during active COVID-19. Sequenced sample: peripheral blood. The V and J segments used are TRBV5-4 and TRBJ2-6; the central 11 bases match TRBD2. The DNA sequence reads TGTGCCAGCAGCTCAAGGACTAGCGGGCCCTCTGGGGCCAACGTCCTGACTTTC. Its product reads: CASSSRTSGPSGANVLTF.